The rows below give T cell receptor beta chains drawn from one sample of a study of cytomegalovirus exposure and HLA in healthy donors. Sequencing was performed with immunoSEQ multiplex PCR; in TCRdb, only in-frame clones are kept and a portion is missing. The sample consists of about 330,000 clones, around 90% of them appearing once. Sequencing used PBMCs. Receptor source: a woman aged 25 to 39 in good health and CMV-seropositive. CDR3s include the opening cysteine and the closing phenylalanine or tryptophan. Each record gives: D gene, V gene, clone size, J gene, CDR3 length, CDR3 protein, CDR3 DNA. The D gene is left open where the match is weak. Not every row has a clone size; where given, it reads once, few, many or a size class.

NA	TRBV5-1	NA	TRBJ1-1	13	CASSYTGFSEAFF	TGCGCCAGCAGCTATACAGGGTTCTCTGAAGCTTTCTTT
NA	TRBV4-2	NA	TRBJ1-1	18	CASSQLLGGDYQGTEAFF	TGTGCCAGCAGCCAATTACTCGGGGGGGACTACCAGGGAACTGAAGCTTTCTTT
TRBD1	TRBV27	NA	TRBJ2-7	13	CASRRTGNYEQYF	TGTGCCAGCAGACGGACAGGGAACTACGAGCAGTACTTC
TRBD1	TRBV2	NA	TRBJ1-2	14	CASDDRASFYGYTF	TGTGCCAGCGATGACAGGGCATCCTTCTATGGCTACACCTTC
NA	TRBV2	NA	TRBJ1-4	15	CASSDRIADNEKLFF	TGTGCCAGCAGTGACCGAATCGCAGATAATGAAAAACTGTTTTTT
TRBD2	TRBV7-2	NA	TRBJ2-7	14	CASSLIGGASEQYF	TGTGCCAGCAGCTTAATCGGGGGGGCCTCCGAGCAGTACTTC
TRBD1	TRBV6-5	NA	TRBJ1-4	14	CASRSTGAGEKLFF	TGTGCCAGCAGATCGACAGGGGCAGGTGAAAAACTGTTTTTT
NA	TRBV19	NA	TRBJ1-5	16	CASSMLGGVSNQPQHF	TGTGCCAGTAGTATGCTGGGGGGTGTTAGCAATCAGCCCCAGCATTTT
TRBD1	TRBV5-1	NA	TRBJ2-5	15	CASSSTPTGGETQYF	TGCGCCAGCAGCTCCACCCCGACAGGGGGCGAGACCCAGTACTTC
NA	TRBV14	NA	TRBJ2-3	16	CASSQDRGTSPDTQYF	TGTGCCAGCAGCCAAGATCGGGGAACTAGCCCAGATACGCAGTATTTT
NA	TRBV14	NA	TRBJ1-1	14	CASSQKLLPTEAFF	TGTGCCAGCAGCCAAAAGTTGCTACCCACTGAAGCTTTCTTT
TRBD2	TRBV4-2	few	TRBJ2-5	16	CASSGGASGGTETQYF	TGTGCCAGCAGCGGGGGGGCTAGCGGGGGAACAGAGACCCAGTACTTC
NA	TRBV27	NA	TRBJ1-2	18	CASSLYGRAGAFYYGYTF	TGTGCCAGCAGTTTATATGGTAGGGCAGGGGCCTTCTACTATGGCTACACCTTC
NA	TRBV18	few	TRBJ1-1	14	CASSPSTGYTEAFF	TGTGCCAGCTCACCATCTACAGGGTACACTGAAGCTTTCTTT
NA	TRBV29-1	NA	TRBJ1-1	14	CSVLTGTPSPEAFF	TGCAGCGTGTTGACCGGGACCCCATCACCTGAAGCTTTCTTT
NA	TRBV15	NA	TRBJ2-3	12	CATSLSGNTQYF	TGTGCCACCAGCCTGAGCGGCAATACGCAGTATTTT
NA	TRBV28	NA	TRBJ2-7	15	CASRQGDLTNYEQYF	TGTGCCAGCAGACAGGGAGACCTTACCAACTACGAGCAGTACTTC
NA	TRBV6-5	NA	TRBJ1-4	14	CASSYRGGGEKLFF	TGTGCCAGCAGTTACCGAGGAGGGGGTGAAAAACTGTTTTTT
NA	TRBV7-6	NA	TRBJ1-1	14	CASSTVGRHTEAFF	TGTGCCAGCAGCACCGTAGGTCGGCACACTGAAGCTTTCTTT
NA	TRBV27	NA	TRBJ2-3	15	CASSLRGLGTDTQYF	TGTGCCAGCAGTTTACGGGGGTTAGGGACAGATACGCAGTATTTT
NA	TRBV18	NA	TRBJ1-1	13	CASSQGLGTEAFF	TGTGCCAGCTCACAGGGCCTGGGCACTGAAGCTTTCTTT
TRBD1	TRBV5-6	NA	TRBJ2-7	12	CASSKTGHEQYF	TGTGCCAGCAGCAAGACAGGGCACGAGCAGTACTTC
NA	TRBV6-1	NA	TRBJ2-3	16	CASSEPGLQFADTQYF	TGTGCCAGCAGTGAACCCGGACTACAATTTGCAGATACGCAGTATTTT
NA	TRBV29-1	NA	TRBJ1-4	10	CSVEGEKLFF	TGCAGCGTTGAGGGTGAAAAACTGTTTTTT
NA	TRBV29-1	NA	TRBJ1-4	13	CSGQTGANEKLFF	TGCAGCGGGCAGACAGGAGCTAATGAAAAACTGTTTTTT
TRBD2	TRBV7-2	NA	TRBJ2-7	17	CASSLVLRGGQTYEQYF	TGTGCCAGCAGCTTAGTTTTGCGGGGGGGCCAAACCTACGAGCAGTACTTC
TRBD1	TRBV7-2	NA	TRBJ2-7	14	CASSNGQGAGEQYF	TGTGCCAGCAGCAACGGACAGGGGGCGGGAGAGCAGTACTTC
TRBD2	TRBV7-7	NA	TRBJ2-5	15	CASSFDSISGGTQYF	TGTGCCAGCAGTTTCGACTCGATCTCGGGAGGGACCCAGTACTTC
NA	TRBV2	NA	TRBJ1-2	11	CASRGKYGYTF	TGTGCCAGCAGGGGCAAGTATGGCTACACCTTC
NA	TRBV27	NA	TRBJ2-4	16	CASSFEGGMVKNIQYF	TGTGCCAGCAGTTTTGAGGGGGGCATGGTCAAAAACATTCAGTACTTC
NA	TRBV5-1	few	TRBJ2-5	15	CASRQTGKGGETQYF	TGCGCCAGCAGACAGACAGGGAAGGGGGGAGAGACCCAGTACTTC
NA	TRBV5-4	NA	TRBJ1-1	15	CASSLESPMNTEAFF	TGTGCCAGCAGCTTGGAGAGCCCCATGAACACTGAAGCTTTCTTT
NA	TRBV7-2	NA	TRBJ2-5	12	CASSVLGGTQYF	TGTGCCAGCAGCGTCCTCGGGGGGACCCAGTACTTC
TRBD1	TRBV15	NA	TRBJ1-1	14	CATSRGDREVAAFF	TGTGCCACCAGCAGGGGGGACAGGGAGGTTGCAGCTTTCTTT
NA	TRBV6-1	NA	TRBJ1-5	14	CASRPGTQNQPQHF	TGTGCCAGCAGGCCCGGGACACAAAATCAGCCCCAGCATTTT
NA	TRBV5-8	NA	TRBJ1-5	14	CASRLTGYNQPQHF	TGTGCCAGCAGACTGACAGGATACAATCAGCCCCAGCATTTT
TRBD1	TRBV5-1	NA	TRBJ2-7	14	CASSFRTGGYEQYF	TGCGCCAGCAGCTTTCGGACAGGGGGCTACGAGCAGTACTTC
TRBD1	TRBV7-6	few	TRBJ1-2	17	CASSLVSPGTGDHGYTF	TGTGCCAGCAGCTTAGTATCCCCCGGGACAGGAGATCATGGCTACACCTTC
NA	TRBV5-1	NA	TRBJ2-5	14	CASSLNRYQETQYF	TGCGCCAGCAGCTTAAATCGGTACCAAGAGACCCAGTACTTC
NA	TRBV5-1	once	TRBJ1-4	15	CASSVQGSTNEKLFF	TGCGCCAGCAGTGTTCAGGGGTCAACTAATGAAAAACTGTTTTTT
NA	TRBV29-1	NA	TRBJ1-4	14	CSVELTGSNEKLFF	TGCAGCGTTGAGTTAACAGGAAGTAATGAAAAACTGTTTTTT
NA	TRBV18	few	TRBJ2-1	11	CASSRGNEQFF	TGTGCCAGCTCAAGGGGGAATGAGCAGTTCTTC
TRBD1	TRBV25-1	NA	TRBJ1-6	15	CASSDDQGAGSPLHF	TGTGCCAGCAGTGATGACCAGGGGGCAGGTTCACCCCTCCACTTT
TRBD1	TRBV13	NA	TRBJ2-6	19	CASSLVPGTGGSGANVLTF	TGTGCCAGCAGCTTAGTCCCCGGGACAGGGGGCTCTGGGGCCAACGTCCTGACTTTC
TRBD1	TRBV5-4	NA	TRBJ1-2	16	CASSPEPGQMRYGYTF	TGTGCCAGCAGCCCTGAGCCGGGACAGATGCGCTATGGCTACACCTTC